A single sample gave rise to the 7 T cell receptor beta chains below, sequenced in a study of type 1 and type 2 diabetes patients (dated by TCRdb to between 2015 and 2016). Sequencing was performed on an Illumina MiSeq. For TCRbeta CDR3 amplification, the template was genomic DNA taken from the sorted T cell subsets. The TCRbeta CDR3 region was amplified by multiplex PCR using 30 forward and 13 reverse primers. TCRdb reanalyzed the raw reads on its own, using fastp at Q25 for trimming and MiXCR for clone calling, and kept in-frame beta chains. Rows with a matching CDR3 protein are joined into one entry that keeps the most common DNA and genes. This sample has a few hundred thousand distinct CDR3 sequences in its table, and 47% of those were observed once. Of the sample, roughly 15% is held by the ten largest clones. What was sequenced was peripheral blood mononuclear cells (PBMCs). The receptors come from a young man with type 2 diabetes.

The chain is built from TRBV2 and TRBJ2-1, with 9 bases lining up with TRBD1. The CDR3 consists of 13 residues. Germline V gene sequence: CDR1 SNHLY, CDR2 FYNNEI. The V and J ends lost 4 bases and 10 bases, in that order; junction bases with no gene match: 5. For the CDR3, the DNA is TGTGCCAGCAGTGGGGACAGGGCGGGGGAGCAGTTCTTC. Translation: CASSGDRAGEQFF.

This clonotype has a handful of counts. The chain is built from TRBV19 and TRBJ1-5; 9 bases agree with TRBD1. Trimming cost V 3 bases and J 0 bases; bases outside gene matches: 12. Germline V CDR1 and CDR2: LNHDA, SQIVND (reference sequence). This CDR3 contains 19 residues. CDR3: CASSIHQDRGWFSNQPQHF. CDR3 DNA sequence: TGTGCCAGTAGTATCCACCAGGACAGGGGTTGGTTTAGCAATCAGCCCCAGCATTTT.

This clonotype was seen many times. This rearrangement joins TRBV24-1 to TRBJ2-6; the match to TRBD1 covers 8 bases. Germline V gene sequence: CDR1 KGHDR, CDR2 SFDVKD. This CDR3 contains 17 residues. V trimming: 5 bases; J trimming: 0 bases; junction bases outside the gene matches: 5. Here the CDR3 reads CATSVMDRASGANVLTF. As DNA, the CDR3 is TGTGCCACCAGTGTAATGGACAGGGCCTCTGGGGCCAACGTCCTGACTTTC.

CDR3 DNA: TGTGCCTGGATACTGGCAGTGAACACTGAAGCTTTCTTT. Translated: CAWILAVNTEAFF. The chain links TRBV30 to TRBJ1-1; unclear D gene. The CDR3 runs to 13 residues. V was pared by 4 bases and J by 0 bases, with 9 bases between. Germline V gives CDR1 GTSNPN, CDR2 SVGIG (reference sequence).

Notes on this clonotype: A junction end diverges from the germline sequence, so it may reflect a read error. The chain couples TRBV28 to TRBJ1-1; D remains ambiguous. The CDR3 is made up of 11 amino acids. The germline V gene encodes CDR1 MDHEN and CDR2 SYDVKM. The CDR3, as DNA: TGTGCCAGCAGGGAGAACACTGAAGCTCTCTTT. The encoded protein is CASRENTEALF.

The rearrangement joins TRBV28 to TRBJ1-2, with TRBD1 matching over 9 bases. Trimming removed 5 bases from V and 7 bases from J; junction bases left unmatched: 8. Per germline, CDR1 MDHEN and CDR2 SYDVKM. The CDR3 has 14 amino acids. CDR3 DNA sequence: TGTGCCAGCAGTAACCGGGACAGGGATCGTGGCTACACCTTC. It encodes CASSNRDRDRGYTF.

This clonotype was seen ten or more times. The CDR3 nucleotides read TGTGCCAGCAGTAACGGGGGGGCCGTTGAGACCCAGTACTTC. Translating it yields CASSNGGAVETQYF. This sequence joins TRBV2 and TRBJ2-5; 8 bases map to TRBD2. The CDR3 loop spans 14 amino acids. V lost 5 bases and J lost 5; bases outside the gene matches: 7. The germline gives CDR1 SNHLY, CDR2 FYNNEI.